This T cell receptor (beta chain) was documented in a study of T cells after yellow fever vaccination. Study at large: Researchers used SMART-Seq v4 Ultra Low Input to prepare fractions that had low cell numbers. Study-wide results and limits: Once the booster was given, most primary-vaccination clones reappeared, at 95% to 98% for CD4 and 85% to 90% for CD8. It was the secondary response that reached its peak faster, day 5 versus 15, but it was weaker.

This clonotype was detected only a few times. Its antigen is as yet unknown. Synthesis of TCR cDNA relied on 5'RACE template switching, which attached a universal primer site and UMIs. TCRdb independently ran MiXCR on the 5' RACE reads; one entry per CDR3 protein. The sample includes roughly 63,000 distinct CDR3 sequences, 7.4% of them seen just once. The germline V gene has CDR1 SGHVS and CDR2 FQNEAQ. The CDR3 runs 14 residues. Trimming removed 5 bases from V and 2 bases from J; junction bases left unmatched: 3. The receptor was isolated from a man between 25 and 39 years old who received the YFV17D yellow fever vaccine. This specimen was CD8+ T cells sorted from PBMCs, taken 15 days after the yellow fever booster vaccination. The genes are TRBV7-8 and TRBJ2-1, with 7 bases aligning to TRBD1. DNA for the CDR3: TGTGCCAGCAGCGGGGACAGTGCCTACAATGAGCAGTTCTTC. This gives the protein CASSGDSAYNEQFF.